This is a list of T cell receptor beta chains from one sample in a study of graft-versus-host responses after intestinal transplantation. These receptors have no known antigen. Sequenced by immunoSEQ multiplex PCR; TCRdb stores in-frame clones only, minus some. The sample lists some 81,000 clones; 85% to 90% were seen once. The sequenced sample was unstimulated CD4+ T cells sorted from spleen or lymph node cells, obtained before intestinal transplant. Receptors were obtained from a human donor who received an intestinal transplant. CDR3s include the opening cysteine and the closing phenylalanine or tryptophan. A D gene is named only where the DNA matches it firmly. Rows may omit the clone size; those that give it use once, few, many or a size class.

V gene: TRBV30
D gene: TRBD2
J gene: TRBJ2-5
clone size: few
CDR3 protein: CAWRKPSTSGGETQYF
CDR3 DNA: TGTGCCTGGAGGAAGCCCTCGACTAGCGGGGGGGAGACCCAGTACTTC

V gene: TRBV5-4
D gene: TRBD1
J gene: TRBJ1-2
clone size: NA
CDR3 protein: CASNKGTANYGYTF
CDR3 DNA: TGTGCCAGCAACAAAGGGACAGCTAACTATGGCTACACCTTC

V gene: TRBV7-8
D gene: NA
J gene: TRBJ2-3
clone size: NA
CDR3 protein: CASSLAGRTDTQYF
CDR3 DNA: TGTGCCAGCAGCTTAGCGGGGCGCACAGATACGCAGTATTTT

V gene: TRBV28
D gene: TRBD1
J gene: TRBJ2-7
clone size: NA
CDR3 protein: CASSRAGTASYEQYF
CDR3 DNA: TGTGCCAGCAGTCGGGCCGGGACAGCATCCTACGAGCAGTACTTC

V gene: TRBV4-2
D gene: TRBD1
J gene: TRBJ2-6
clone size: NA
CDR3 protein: CASSQVRGTPYSGANVLTF
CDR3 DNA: TGTGCCAGCAGCCAAGTCAGGGGGACCCCCTACTCTGGGGCCAACGTCCTGACTTTC

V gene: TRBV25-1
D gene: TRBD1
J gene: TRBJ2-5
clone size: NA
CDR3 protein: CASSRTGIETQYF
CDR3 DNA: TGTGCCAGCAGTCGGACAGGGATAGAGACCCAGTACTTC

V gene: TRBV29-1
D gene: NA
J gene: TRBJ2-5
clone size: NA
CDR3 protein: CSAWGRSEGETQYF
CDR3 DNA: TGCAGCGCCTGGGGTCGCTCCGAGGGAGAGACCCAGTACTTC

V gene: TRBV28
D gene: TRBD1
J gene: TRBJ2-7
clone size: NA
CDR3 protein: CASLGQYEQYF
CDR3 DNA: TGTGCCAGCCTGGGACAGTACGAGCAGTACTTC

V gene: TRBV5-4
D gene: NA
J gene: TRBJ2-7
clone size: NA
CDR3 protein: CASSLGQATYEQYF
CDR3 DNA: TGTGCCAGCAGCTTGGGACAGGCCACCTACGAGCAGTACTTC

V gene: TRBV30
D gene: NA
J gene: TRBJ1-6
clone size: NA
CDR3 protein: CAWSHGTEMRPLHF
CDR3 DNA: TGTGCCTGGAGCCACGGGACTGAGATGAGACCCCTCCACTTT

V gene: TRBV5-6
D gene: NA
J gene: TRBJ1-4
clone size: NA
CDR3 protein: CASSLGSGVGEKLFF
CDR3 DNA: TGTGCCAGCAGCTTGGGGTCCGGGGTAGGCGAAAAACTGTTTTTT

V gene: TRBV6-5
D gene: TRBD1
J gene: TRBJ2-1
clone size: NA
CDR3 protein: CATGARTGRSYEQFF
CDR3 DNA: TGTGCCACTGGAGCCCGGACAGGGAGGAGTTATGAGCAGTTCTTC

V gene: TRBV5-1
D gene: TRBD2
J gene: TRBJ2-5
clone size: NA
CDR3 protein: CASSLVPGLAPETQYF
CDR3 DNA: TGCGCCAGCAGCTTGGTCCCGGGACTAGCCCCAGAGACCCAGTACTTC

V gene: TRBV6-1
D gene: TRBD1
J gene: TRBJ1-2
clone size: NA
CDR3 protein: CASSVGTGGPDYGYTF
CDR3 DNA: TGTGCCAGCAGTGTCGGGACAGGGGGCCCCGACTATGGCTACACCTTC

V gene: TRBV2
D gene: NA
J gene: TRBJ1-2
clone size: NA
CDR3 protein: CASSQEGGYGYTF
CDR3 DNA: TGTGCCAGCAGTCAAGAGGGGGGGTATGGCTACACCTTC

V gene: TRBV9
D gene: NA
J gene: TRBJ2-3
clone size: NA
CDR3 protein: CASSAGLTPTDTQYF
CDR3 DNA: TGTGCCAGCAGCGCCGGACTTACTCCTACAGATACGCAGTATTTT

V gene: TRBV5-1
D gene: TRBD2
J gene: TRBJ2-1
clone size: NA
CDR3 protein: CASSRPGTSFQVRSYNEQFF
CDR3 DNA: TGCGCCAGCAGCCGGCCTGGGACTAGCTTTCAGGTGCGCTCCTACAATGAGCAGTTCTTC

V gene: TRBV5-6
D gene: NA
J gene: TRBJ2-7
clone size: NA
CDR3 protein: CASSLRQVSSYEQYF
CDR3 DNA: TGTGCCAGCAGCCTCAGACAGGTGAGCTCCTACGAGCAGTACTTC

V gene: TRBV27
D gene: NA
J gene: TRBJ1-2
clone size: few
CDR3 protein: CASSFPGGYGYTF
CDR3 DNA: TGTGCCAGCAGTTTTCCGGGTGGCTATGGCTACACCTTC

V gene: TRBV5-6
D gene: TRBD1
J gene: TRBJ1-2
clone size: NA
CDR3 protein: CASSSGQGHYGYTF
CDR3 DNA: TGTGCCAGCAGTTCTGGACAGGGCCACTATGGCTACACCTTC

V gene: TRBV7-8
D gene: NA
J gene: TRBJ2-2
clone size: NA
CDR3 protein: CASSLGLGGLRELFF
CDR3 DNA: TGTGCCAGCAGCTTAGGGCTAGGAGGGCTCAGGGAGCTGTTTTTT

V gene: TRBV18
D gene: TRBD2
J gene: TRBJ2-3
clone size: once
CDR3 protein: CASSPPVLAEGDTQYF
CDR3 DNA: TGTGCCAGCTCACCACCGGTCCTAGCGGAAGGCGATACGCAGTATTTT

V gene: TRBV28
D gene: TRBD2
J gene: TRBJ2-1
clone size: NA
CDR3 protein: CASSFGPLLAGAKSEQFF
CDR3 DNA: TGTGCCAGCAGTTTTGGACCCCTCCTAGCGGGAGCCAAGAGTGAGCAGTTCTTC

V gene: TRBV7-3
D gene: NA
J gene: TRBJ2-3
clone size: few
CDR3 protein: CASSLNGHLTDTQYF
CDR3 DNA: TGTGCCAGCAGCTTAAATGGACATCTCACAGATACGCAGTATTTT

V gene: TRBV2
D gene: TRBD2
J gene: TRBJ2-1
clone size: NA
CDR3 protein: CASTARTSGSWAYNEQFF
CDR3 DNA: TGTGCCAGCACAGCAAGGACTAGCGGGAGTTGGGCCTACAATGAGCAGTTCTTC

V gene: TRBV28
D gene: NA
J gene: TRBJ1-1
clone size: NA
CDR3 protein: CASSLLLTEAFF
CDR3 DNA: TGTGCCAGCAGTTTACTCCTCACTGAAGCTTTCTTT

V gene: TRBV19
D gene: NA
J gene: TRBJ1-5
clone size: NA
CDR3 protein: CASSISGNQPQHF
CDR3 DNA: TGTGCCAGTAGTATTTCGGGGAATCAGCCCCAGCATTTT

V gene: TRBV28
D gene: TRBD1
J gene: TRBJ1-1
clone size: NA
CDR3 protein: CASSLMRTGEAFF
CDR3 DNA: TGTGCCAGCAGTTTAATGAGGACAGGGGAAGCTTTCTTT

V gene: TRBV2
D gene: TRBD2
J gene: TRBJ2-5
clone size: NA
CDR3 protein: CASSGASGRIQETQYF
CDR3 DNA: TGTGCCAGCAGTGGGGCTAGCGGGAGGATTCAAGAGACCCAGTACTTC

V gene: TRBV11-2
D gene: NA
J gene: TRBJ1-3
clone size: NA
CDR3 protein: CASSLGSVSGNTIYF
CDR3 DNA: TGTGCCAGCAGCTTAGGGTCAGTCTCTGGAAACACCATATATTTT

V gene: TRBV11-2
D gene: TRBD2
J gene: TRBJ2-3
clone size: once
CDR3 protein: CASSLPGLADADTQYF
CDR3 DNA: TGTGCCAGCAGCTTACCGGGACTAGCGGATGCAGATACGCAGTATTTT

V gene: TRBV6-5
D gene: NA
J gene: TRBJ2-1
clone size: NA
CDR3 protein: CASSYRVSSSEQFF
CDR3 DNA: TGTGCCAGCAGTTATCGGGTGAGCAGTTCTGAGCAGTTCTTC

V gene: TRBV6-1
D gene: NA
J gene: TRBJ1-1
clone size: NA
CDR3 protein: CAIERTLNTEAFF
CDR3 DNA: TGTGCCATAGAGCGTACGCTGAACACTGAAGCTTTCTTT

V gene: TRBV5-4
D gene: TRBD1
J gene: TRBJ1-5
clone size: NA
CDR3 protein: CASSLAGGGQPQHF
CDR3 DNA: TGTGCCAGCAGCTTGGCAGGGGGCGGACAGCCCCAGCATTTT

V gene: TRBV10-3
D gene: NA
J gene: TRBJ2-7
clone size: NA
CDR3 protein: CAARVSPSYEQYF
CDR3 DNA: TGTGCCGCGCGGGTTTCTCCATCCTACGAGCAGTACTTC

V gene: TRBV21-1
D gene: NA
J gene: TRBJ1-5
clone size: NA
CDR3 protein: CASMAGGSDQPQHF
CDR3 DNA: TGTGCCAGCATGGCGGGCGGATCAGATCAGCCCCAGCATTTT

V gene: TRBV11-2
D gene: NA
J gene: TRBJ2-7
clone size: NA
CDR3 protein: CASSLGPRGYEQYF
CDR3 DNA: TGTGCCAGCAGCTTAGGACCACGGGGCTACGAGCAGTACTTC

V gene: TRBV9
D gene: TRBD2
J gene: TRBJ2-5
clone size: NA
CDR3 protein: CASSVERGGQETQYF
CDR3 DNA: TGTGCCAGCAGCGTGGAGCGGGGGGGGCAAGAGACCCAGTACTTC

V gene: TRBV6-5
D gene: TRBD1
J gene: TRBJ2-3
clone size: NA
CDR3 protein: CASSQDRGPTDTQYF
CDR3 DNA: TGTGCCAGCAGTCAAGACAGGGGTCCCACAGATACGCAGTATTTT

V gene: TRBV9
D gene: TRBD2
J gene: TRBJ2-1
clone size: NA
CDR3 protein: CASSVARGSSYNEQFF
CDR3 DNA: TGTGCCAGCAGCGTAGCTCGCGGGAGCTCCTACAATGAGCAGTTCTTC